This T cell receptor beta chain is drawn from a study of graft-versus-host responses after intestinal transplantation. At the level of the study: In this cohort, recipients had multivisceral, liver-intestinal, or isolated intestinal transplants. Induction with anti-thymocyte globulin, then tacrolimus and steroids for around three years, was given to all recipients. Study-level points and caveats: Elevated graft-versus-host to host-versus-graft clonal ratios in allografts were recorded for patients with graft-donor T cell macrochimerism. GvH clones occurred in recipient marrow; some first appeared in ileum or blood.

Generated by immunoSEQ multiplex PCR, the TCRdb table keeps only in-frame clones and is missing some. The sample lists 30,000 to 40,000 clones, approximately 93% occurring once. A remark on this clone: Its antigen is not identified.

With 5 bases clipped from V and 8 bases from J, the junction kept 5 bases outside the gene matches. The CDR3 contains 14 residues. Germline V gives CDR1 SGHAT, CDR2 FQNNGV. The origin of this receptor is a human donor who was the organ donor for an intestinal transplant. The source was unstimulated CD4+ T cells sorted from spleen or lymph node cells, collected before transplant. The chain joins TRBV11-2 to TRBJ2-3, with TRBD2 matching 12 bases. Written as DNA, the CDR3 is TGTGCCAGCAGCCTAGCGGGGGGGTATGGTACGCAGTATTTT. This gives the protein CASSLAGGYGTQYF.